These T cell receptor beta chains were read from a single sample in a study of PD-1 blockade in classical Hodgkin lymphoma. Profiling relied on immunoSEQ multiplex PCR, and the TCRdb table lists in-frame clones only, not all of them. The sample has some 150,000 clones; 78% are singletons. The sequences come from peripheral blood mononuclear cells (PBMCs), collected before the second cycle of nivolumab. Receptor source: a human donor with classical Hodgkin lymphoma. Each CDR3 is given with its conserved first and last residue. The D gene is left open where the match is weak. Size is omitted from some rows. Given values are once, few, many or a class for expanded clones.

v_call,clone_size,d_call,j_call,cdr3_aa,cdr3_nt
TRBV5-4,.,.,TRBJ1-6,CASSPAGGTVSPLHF,TGTGCCAGCAGCCCCGCGGGGGGTACGGTTTCACCCCTCCACTTT
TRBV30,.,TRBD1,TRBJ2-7,CAWDRAYEQYF,TGTGCCTGGGACAGGGCATACGAGCAGTACTTC
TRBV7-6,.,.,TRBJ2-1,CASSSTEGQPDNEQFF,TGTGCCAGCAGCTCCACGGAAGGACAGCCAGACAATGAGCAGTTCTTC
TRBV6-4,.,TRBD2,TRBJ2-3,CASSLHDVAGGTQYF,TGTGCCAGCAGCCTTCACGATGTGGCGGGAGGTACGCAGTATTTT
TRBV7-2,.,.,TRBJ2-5,CASSLDGWETQYF,TGTGCCAGCAGCTTAGACGGGTGGGAGACCCAGTACTTC
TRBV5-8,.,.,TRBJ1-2,CASSLWETWIYGYTF,TGTGCCAGCAGCTTGTGGGAAACCTGGATATATGGCTACACCTTC
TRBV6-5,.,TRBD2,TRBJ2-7,CASSLSGRAHEQYF,TGTGCCAGCAGCCTTAGCGGGAGGGCCCACGAGCAGTACTTC
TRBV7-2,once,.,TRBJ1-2,CASSPGSLGYGYTF,TGTGCCAGCAGCCCCGGCTCGTTGGGATATGGCTACACCTTC
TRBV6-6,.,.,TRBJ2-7,CASSPGPTYEQYF,TGTGCCAGCAGTCCGGGACCCACCTACGAGCAGTACTTC
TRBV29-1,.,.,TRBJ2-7,CSVERDPAYGEQYF,TGCAGCGTTGAAAGGGACCCGGCCTACGGGGAGCAGTACTTC
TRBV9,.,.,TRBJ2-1,CASSVDEGDSYNEQFF,TGTGCCAGCAGCGTAGATGAGGGGGACTCCTACAATGAGCAGTTCTTC
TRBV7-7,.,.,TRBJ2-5,CASSLAGNGRGETQYF,TGTGCCAGCAGCTTAGCTGGCAACGGAAGGGGGGAGACCCAGTACTTC
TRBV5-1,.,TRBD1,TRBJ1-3,CASSPGGGEGNTIYF,TGCGCCAGCAGCCCGGGAGGGGGCGAAGGAAACACCATATATTTT
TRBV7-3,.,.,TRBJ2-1,CASSSLGRNNEQFF,TGTGCCAGCAGCTCCCTGGGGAGGAACAATGAGCAGTTCTTC
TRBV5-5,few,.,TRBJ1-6,CASRSDLPGNSPLHF,TGTGCCAGCAGGTCTGACTTACCGGGGAATTCACCCCTCCACTTT
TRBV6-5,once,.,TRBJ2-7,CASSYSGSSYEQYF,TGTGCCAGCAGTTACTCGGGCAGCTCCTACGAGCAGTACTTC